Here is one T cell receptor beta chain with its context. Enrolled patients, whose metastatic non-small-cell lung cancer was chemo-refractory, received focal radiation plus CTLA-4 blockade with ipilimumab. Using immunoSEQ multiplex PCR, the repertoire was profiled, and TCRdb retains in-frame clones only, with some absent. Here the sample spans some 92,000 clones, roughly 80% being singletons. This sample was included in a study of radiotherapy plus CTLA-4 blockade in lung cancer. Trimming removed 4 bases from V and 2 bases from J; junction bases left unmatched: 4. Germline V gene sequence: CDR1 SGDLS, CDR2 YYNGEE. There are 14 residues in the CDR3.

The chain is built from TRBV9 and TRBJ1-2; TRBD1 aligns across 8 bases. The source was peripheral blood, collected from a patient treated with radiotherapy plus ipilimumab. The TCR comes from a human donor with non-small cell lung cancer who had a partial response to radiotherapy plus ipilimumab. The CDR3 loop is CASSPRTGNYGYTF. CDR3 bases: TGTGCCAGCAGCCCTCGGACAGGGAACTATGGCTACACCTTC.